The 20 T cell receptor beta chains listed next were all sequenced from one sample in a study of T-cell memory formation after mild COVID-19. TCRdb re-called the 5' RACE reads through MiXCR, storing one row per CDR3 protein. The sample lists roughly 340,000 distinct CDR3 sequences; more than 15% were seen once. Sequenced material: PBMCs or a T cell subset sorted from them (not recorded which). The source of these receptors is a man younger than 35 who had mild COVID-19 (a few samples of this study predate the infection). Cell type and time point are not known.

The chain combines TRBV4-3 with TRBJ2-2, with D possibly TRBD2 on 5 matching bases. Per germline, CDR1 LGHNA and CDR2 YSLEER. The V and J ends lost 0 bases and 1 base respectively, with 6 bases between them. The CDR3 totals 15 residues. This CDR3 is CASSQERENTGELFF. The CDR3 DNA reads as TGCGCCAGCAGCCAAGAACGGGAGAACACCGGGGAGCTGTTTTTT.

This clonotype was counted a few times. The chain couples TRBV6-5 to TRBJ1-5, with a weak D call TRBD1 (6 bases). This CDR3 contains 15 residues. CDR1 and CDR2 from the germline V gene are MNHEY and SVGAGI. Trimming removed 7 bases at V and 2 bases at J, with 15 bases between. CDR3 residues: CASKITGLGNQPQHF. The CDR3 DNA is TGTGCCAGCAAAATAACAGGGTTGGGCAATCAGCCCCAGCATTTT.

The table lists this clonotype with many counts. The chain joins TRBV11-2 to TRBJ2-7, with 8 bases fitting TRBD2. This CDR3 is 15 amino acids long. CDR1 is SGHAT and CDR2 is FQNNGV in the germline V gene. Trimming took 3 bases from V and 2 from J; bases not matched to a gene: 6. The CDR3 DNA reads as TGTGCCAGCAGCTTGGGGCGGGGGGCCACCTACGAGCAGTACTTC. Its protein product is CASSLGRGATYEQYF.

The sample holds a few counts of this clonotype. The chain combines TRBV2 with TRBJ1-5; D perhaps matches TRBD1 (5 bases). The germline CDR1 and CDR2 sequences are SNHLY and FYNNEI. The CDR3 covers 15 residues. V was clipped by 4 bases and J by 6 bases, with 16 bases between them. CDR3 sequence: CASSAQGALGQPQHF. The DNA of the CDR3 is TGTGCCAGCAGTGCCCAAGGGGCTTTGGGTCAGCCCCAGCATTTT.

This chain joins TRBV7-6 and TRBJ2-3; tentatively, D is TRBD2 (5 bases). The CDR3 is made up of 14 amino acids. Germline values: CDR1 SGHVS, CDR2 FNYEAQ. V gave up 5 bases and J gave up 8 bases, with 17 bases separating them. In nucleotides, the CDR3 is TGTGCCAGCAGCCGAGCTCATCGGACTTTTACGCAGTATTTT. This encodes CASSRAHRTFTQYF.

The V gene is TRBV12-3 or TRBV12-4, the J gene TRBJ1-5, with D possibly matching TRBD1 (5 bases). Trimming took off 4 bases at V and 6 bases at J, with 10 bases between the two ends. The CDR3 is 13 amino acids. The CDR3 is CASSYGGSQPQHF. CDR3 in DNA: TGTGCCAGCAGTTACGGGGGTAGTCAGCCCCAGCATTTT.

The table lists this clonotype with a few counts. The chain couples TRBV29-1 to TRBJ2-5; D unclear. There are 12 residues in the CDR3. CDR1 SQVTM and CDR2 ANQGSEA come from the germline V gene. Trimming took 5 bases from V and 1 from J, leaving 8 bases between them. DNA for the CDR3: TGCAGCGTTCGGGCAGTCCAAGAGACCCAGTACTTC. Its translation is CSVRAVQETQYF.

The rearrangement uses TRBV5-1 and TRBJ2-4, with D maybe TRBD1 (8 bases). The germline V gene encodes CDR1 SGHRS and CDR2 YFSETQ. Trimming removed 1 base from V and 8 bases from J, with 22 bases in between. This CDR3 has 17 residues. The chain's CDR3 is CASSLSGGTGGADIQYF. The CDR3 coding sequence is TGCGCCAGCAGCTTGAGTGGCGGTACAGGGGGGGCGGACATTCAGTACTTC.

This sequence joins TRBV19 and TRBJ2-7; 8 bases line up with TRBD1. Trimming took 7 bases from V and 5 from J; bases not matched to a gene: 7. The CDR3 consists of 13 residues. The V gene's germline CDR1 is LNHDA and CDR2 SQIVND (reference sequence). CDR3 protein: CASKGQGANEQYF. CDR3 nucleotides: TGTGCCAGTAAGGGGCAGGGGGCCAACGAGCAGTACTTC.

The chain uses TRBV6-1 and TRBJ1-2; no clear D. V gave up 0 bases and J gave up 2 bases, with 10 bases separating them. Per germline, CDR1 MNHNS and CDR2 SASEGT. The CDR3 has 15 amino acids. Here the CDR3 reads CASSEAQAWNYGYTF. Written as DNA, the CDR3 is TGTGCCAGCAGTGAAGCGCAAGCGTGGAACTATGGCTACACCTTC.

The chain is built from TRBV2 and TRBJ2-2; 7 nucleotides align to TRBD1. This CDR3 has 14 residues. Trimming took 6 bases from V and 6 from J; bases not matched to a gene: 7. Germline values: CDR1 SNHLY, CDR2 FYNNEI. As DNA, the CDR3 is TGTGCCAGCAGAGTCAGGGGGTTCGCCGGGGAGCTGTTTTTT. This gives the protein CASRVRGFAGELFF. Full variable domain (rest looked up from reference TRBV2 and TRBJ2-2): EPEVTQTPSHQVTQMGQEVILRCVPISNHLYFYWYRQILGQKVEFLVSFYNNEISEKSEIFDDQFSVERPDGSNFTLKIRSTKLEDSAMYFCASRVRGFAGELFFGEGSRLTVL.

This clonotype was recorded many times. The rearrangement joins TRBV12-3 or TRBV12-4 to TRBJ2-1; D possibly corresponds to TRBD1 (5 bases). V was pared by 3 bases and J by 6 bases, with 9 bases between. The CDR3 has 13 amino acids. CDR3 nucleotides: TGTGCCAGCAGTTTCGGCAGGGTCAATGAGCAGTTCTTC. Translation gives CASSFGRVNEQFF.

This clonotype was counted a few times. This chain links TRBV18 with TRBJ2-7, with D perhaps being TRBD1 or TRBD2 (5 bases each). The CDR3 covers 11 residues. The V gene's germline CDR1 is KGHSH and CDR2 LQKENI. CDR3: CASGTSYEQYV. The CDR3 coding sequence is TGTGCTTCAGGGACCTCCTACGAGCAGTACGTC.

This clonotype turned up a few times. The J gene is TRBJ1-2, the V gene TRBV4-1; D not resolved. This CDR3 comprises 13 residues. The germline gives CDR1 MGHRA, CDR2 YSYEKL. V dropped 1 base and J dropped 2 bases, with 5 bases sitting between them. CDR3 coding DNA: TGCGCCAGCAGCCAAGTGCCCAACTATGGCTACACCTTC. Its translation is CASSQVPNYGYTF.

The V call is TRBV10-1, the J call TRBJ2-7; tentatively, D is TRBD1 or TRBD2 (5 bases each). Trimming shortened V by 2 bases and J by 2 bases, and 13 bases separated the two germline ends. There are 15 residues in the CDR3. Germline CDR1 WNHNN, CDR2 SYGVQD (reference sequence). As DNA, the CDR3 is TGCGCCAGCAGTGAGGGTTCGGGGACGCCCTACGAGCAGTACTTC. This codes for CASSEGSGTPYEQYF.

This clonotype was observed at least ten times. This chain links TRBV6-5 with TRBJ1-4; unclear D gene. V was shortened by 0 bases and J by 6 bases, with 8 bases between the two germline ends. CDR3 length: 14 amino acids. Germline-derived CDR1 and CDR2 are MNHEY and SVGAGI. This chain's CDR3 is CASSYSGGYEKLFF. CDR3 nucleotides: TGTGCCAGCAGTTACTCAGGAGGTTATGAAAAACTGTTTTTT.

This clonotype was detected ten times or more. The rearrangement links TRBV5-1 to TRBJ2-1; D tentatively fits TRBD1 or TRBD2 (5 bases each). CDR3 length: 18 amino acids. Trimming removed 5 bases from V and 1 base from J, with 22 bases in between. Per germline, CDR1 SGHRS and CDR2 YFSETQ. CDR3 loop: CASRFPAAGTQSYNEQFF. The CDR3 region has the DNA TGCGCCAGCAGGTTCCCCGCGGCCGGGACGCAATCCTACAATGAGCAGTTCTTC.

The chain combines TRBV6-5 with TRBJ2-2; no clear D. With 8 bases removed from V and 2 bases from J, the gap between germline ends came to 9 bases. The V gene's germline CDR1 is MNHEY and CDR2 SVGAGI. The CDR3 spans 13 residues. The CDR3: CASGQTNTGELFF. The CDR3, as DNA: TGTGCCAGCGGGCAGACCAACACCGGGGAGCTGTTTTTT.

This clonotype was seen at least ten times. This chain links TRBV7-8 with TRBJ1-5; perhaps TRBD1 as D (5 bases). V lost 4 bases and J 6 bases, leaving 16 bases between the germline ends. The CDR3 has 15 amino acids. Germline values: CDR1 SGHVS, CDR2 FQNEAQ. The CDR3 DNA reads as TGTGCCAGCAGCTCGTTCCAGGGCCCAAGTCAGCCCCAGCATTTT. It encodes CASSSFQGPSQPQHF.

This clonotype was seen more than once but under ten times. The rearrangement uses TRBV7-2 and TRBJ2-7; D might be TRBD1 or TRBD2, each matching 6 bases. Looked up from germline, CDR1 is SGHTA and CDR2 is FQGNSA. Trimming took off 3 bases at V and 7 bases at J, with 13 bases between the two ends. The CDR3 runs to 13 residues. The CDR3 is CASSLYRGREQYV. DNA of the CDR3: TGTGCCAGCAGCTTGTACCGGGGGCGGGAGCAGTACGTC.